This note documents a single TCR beta chain sequence. The antigen remains unidentified. CDR1 and CDR2 (germline): MDHEN, SYDVKM. This CDR3 contains 12 residues. Trimming cost V 4 bases and J 9 bases, with 12 bases left between them. Random hexamers primed reverse transcription of about 0.5 to 1 ug RNA. Each CDR3 protein is one row after TCRdb ran MiXCR on the immunoSEQ multiplex PCR reads. The sample yields around 170,000 distinct CDR3 sequences, about 91% seen once. This specimen comes from a study of CD8 T cells in Susac syndrome. Findings of the study overall: The TCR sequencing and HLA analysis in the study involved a relatively small number of individuals, as the study acknowledged.

The sequence came from a human donor in good health. The specimen was CD4+ T cells from PBMCs. The V and J genes are TRBV28 and TRBJ2-5, with D hard to call. CDR3 residues: CASSSAEWAQYF. The DNA of the CDR3 is TGTGCCAGCAGTTCGGCGGAGTGGGCCCAGTACTTC.